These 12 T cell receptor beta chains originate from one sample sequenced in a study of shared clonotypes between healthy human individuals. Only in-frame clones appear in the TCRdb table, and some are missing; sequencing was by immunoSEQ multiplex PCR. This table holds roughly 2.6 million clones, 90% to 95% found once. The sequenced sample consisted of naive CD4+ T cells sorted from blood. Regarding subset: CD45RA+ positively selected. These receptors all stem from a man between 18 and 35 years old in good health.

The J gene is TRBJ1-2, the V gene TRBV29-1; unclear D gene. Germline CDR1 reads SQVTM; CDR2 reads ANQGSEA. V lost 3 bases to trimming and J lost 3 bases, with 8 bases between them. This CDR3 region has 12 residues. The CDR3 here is CSVDTGYYGYTF. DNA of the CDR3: TGCAGCGTTGATACTGGATACTATGGCTACACCTTC.

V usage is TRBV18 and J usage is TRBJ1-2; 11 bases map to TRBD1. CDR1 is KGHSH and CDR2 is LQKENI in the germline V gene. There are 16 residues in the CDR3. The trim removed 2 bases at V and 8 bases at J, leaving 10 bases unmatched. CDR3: CASSPWIGQGAGGYTF. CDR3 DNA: TGTGCCAGCTCACCATGGATAGGACAGGGGGCTGGAGGCTACACCTTC.

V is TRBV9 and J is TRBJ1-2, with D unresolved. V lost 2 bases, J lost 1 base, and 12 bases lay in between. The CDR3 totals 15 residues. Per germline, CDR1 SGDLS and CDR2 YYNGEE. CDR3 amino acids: CASSVGGEGNYGYTF. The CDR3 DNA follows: TGTGCCAGCAGCGTTGGCGGGGAGGGTAACTATGGCTACACCTTC.

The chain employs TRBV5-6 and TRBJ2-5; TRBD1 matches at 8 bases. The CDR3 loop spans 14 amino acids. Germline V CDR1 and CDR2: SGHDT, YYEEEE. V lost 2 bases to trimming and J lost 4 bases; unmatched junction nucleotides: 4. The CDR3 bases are TGTGCCAGCAGCTTCACAGGGGGACCAGAGACCCAGTACTTC. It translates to CASSFTGGPETQYF.

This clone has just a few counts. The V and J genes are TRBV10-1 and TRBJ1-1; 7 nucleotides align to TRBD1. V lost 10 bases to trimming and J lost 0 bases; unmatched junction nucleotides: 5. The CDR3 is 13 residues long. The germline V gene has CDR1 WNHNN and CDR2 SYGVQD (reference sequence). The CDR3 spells CATRQGLNTEAFF. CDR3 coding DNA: TGCGCCACCAGACAGGGACTGAACACTGAAGCTTTCTTT.

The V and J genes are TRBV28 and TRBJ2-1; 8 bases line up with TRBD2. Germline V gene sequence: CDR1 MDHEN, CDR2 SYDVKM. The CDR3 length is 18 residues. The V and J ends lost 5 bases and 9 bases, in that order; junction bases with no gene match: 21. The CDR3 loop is CASSRRAPGGTSISEQFF. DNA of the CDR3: TGTGCCAGCAGTCGAAGGGCTCCCGGTGGGACTAGTATTAGTGAGCAGTTCTTC.

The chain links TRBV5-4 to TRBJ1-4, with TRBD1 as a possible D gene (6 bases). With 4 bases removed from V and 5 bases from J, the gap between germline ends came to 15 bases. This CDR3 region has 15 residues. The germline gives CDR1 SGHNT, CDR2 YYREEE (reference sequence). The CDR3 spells CASSRWGGENEKLFF. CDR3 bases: TGTGCCAGCAGCCGCTGGGGGGGCGAAAATGAAAAACTGTTTTTT. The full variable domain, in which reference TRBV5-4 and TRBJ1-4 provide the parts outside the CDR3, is ETGVTQSPTHLIKTRGQQVTLRCSSQSGHNTVSWYQQALGQGPQFIFQYYREEENGRGNFPPRFSGLQFPNYSSELNVNALELDDSALYLCASSRWGGENEKLFFGSGTQLSVL.

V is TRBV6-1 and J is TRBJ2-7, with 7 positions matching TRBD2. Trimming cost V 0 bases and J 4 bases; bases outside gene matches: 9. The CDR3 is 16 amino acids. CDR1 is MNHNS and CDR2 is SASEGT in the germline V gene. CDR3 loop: CASSEAWLADLYEQYF. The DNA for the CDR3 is TGTGCCAGCAGTGAAGCTTGGCTAGCGGACCTTTACGAGCAGTACTTC.

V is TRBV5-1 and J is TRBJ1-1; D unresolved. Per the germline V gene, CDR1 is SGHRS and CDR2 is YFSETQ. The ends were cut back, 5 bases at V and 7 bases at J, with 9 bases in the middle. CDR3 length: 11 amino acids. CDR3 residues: CASRNGGEAFF. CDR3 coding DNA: TGCGCCAGCAGAAATGGAGGTGAAGCTTTCTTT.

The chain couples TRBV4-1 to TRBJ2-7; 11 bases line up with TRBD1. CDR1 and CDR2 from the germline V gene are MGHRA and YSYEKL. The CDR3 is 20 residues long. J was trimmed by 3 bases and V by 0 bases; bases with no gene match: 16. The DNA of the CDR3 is TGCGCCAGCAGCCAAGATCCGCCAGGCGGACAGGGGGCCTCTATCTACGAGCAGTACTTC. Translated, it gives CASSQDPPGGQGASIYEQYF.

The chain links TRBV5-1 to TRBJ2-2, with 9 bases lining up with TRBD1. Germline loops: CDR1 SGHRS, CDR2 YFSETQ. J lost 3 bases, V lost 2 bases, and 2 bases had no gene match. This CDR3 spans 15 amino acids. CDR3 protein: CASSLGTGYTGELFF. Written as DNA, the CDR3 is TGCGCCAGCAGCTTAGGGACAGGGTACACCGGGGAGCTGTTTTTT.

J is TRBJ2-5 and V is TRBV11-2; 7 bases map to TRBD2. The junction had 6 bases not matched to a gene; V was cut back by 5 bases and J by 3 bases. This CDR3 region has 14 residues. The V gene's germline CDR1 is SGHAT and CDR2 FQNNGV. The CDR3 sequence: CASSLTSPEETQYF. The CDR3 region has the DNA TGTGCCAGCAGCCTGACTAGCCCTGAAGAGACCCAGTACTTC.